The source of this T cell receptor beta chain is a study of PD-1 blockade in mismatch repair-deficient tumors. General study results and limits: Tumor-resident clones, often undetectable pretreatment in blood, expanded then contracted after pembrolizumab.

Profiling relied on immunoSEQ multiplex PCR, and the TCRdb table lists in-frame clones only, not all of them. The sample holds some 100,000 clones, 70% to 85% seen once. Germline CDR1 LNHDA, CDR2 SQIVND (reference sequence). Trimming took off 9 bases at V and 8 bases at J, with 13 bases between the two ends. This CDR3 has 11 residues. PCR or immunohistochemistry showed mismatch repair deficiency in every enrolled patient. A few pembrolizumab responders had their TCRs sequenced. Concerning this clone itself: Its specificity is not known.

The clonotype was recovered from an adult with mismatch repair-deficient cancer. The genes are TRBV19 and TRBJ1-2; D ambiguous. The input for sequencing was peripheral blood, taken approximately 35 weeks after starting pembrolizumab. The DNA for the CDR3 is TGTGCCAGCGAGGGCCGGGGAGGCTACACCTTC. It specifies CASEGRGGYTF.